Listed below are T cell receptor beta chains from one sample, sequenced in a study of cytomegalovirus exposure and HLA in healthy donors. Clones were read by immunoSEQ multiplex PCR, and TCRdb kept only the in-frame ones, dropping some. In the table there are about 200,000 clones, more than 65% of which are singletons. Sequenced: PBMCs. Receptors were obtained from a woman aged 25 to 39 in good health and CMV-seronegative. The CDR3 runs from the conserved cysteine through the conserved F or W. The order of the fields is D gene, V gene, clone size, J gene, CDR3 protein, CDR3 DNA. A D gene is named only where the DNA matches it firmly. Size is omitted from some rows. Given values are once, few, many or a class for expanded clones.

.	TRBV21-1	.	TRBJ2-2	CASSKASRQGASIRTGELFF	TGTGCCAGCAGCAAAGCCTCGAGACAGGGGGCTAGTATACGGACCGGGGAGCTGTTTTTT
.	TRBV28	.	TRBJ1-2	CASRAGGYGYTF	TGTGCCAGCAGGGCGGGAGGCTATGGCTACACCTTC
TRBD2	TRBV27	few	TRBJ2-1	CASRLSGSSYNEQFF	TGTGCCAGCAGGCTAAGCGGGAGCTCCTACAATGAGCAGTTCTTC
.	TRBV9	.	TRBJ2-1	CASHIPGHRGNEQFF	TGTGCCAGCCATATCCCGGGGCATCGGGGGAATGAGCAGTTCTTC
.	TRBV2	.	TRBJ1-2	CASMPLDGYTF	TGTGCCAGCATGCCACTTGATGGCTACACCTTC
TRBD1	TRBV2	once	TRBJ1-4	CASRETGTGNEKLFF	TGTGCCAGCAGGGAAACCGGGACAGGGAATGAAAAACTGTTTTTT
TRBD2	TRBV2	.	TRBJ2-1	CASSERLAGGSYNEQFF	TGTGCCAGCAGTGAGCGACTAGCGGGGGGGTCGTACAATGAGCAGTTCTTC
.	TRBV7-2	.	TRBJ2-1	CASREGQSPYNEQFF	TGTGCCAGCCGGGAGGGACAGTCCCCCTACAATGAGCAGTTCTTC
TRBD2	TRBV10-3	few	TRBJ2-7	CAISDPGLGSSEQYF	TGTGCCATCAGTGATCCCGGACTAGGGAGCTCCGAGCAGTACTTC
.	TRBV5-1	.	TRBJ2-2	CASSSAPLGAGELFF	TGCGCCAGCAGCTCGGCCCCCCTCGGGGCCGGGGAGCTGTTTTTT
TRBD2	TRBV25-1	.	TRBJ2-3	CASSRTSGNLDTQYF	TGTGCCAGCAGCCGGACTAGCGGGAATTTAGATACGCAGTATTTT
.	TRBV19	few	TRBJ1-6	CASTPGSSYNSPLHF	TGTGCCAGTACGCCCGGGAGCTCCTATAATTCACCCCTCCACTTT
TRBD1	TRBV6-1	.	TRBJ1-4	CASSAAGTGAEKLFF	TGTGCCAGCAGTGCAGCCGGGACAGGGGCCGAAAAACTGTTTTTT
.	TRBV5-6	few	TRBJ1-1	CASSFLPFNTEAFF	TGTGCCAGCAGCTTCCTCCCCTTCAACACTGAAGCTTTCTTT
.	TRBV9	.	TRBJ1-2	CASSANPGEGWSYTF	TGTGCCAGCAGCGCAAACCCCGGGGAGGGGTGGAGCTACACCTTC
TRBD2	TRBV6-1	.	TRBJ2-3	CASSDGASGNTQYF	TGTGCCAGCAGTGATGGTGCTAGCGGGAATACGCAGTATTTT
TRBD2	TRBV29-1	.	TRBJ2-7	CSVSNRAGGSYEQYF	TGCAGCGTTTCAAATCGAGCGGGGGGATCCTACGAGCAGTACTTC
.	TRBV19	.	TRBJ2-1	CASSISSYNEQFF	TGTGCCAGTAGTATTTCGTCCTACAATGAGCAGTTCTTC
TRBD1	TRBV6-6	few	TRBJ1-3	CASNEPTGTGNTIYF	TGTGCCAGCAACGAACCGACAGGGACTGGAAACACCATATATTTT
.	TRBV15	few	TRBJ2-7	CATSRAGAHEQYF	TGTGCCACCAGCAGAGCAGGCGCGCACGAGCAGTACTTC
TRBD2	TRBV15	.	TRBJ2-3	CATSRPPYSGAGGTQYF	TGTGCCACCAGCAGACCACCCTATAGCGGGGCCGGAGGTACGCAGTATTTT
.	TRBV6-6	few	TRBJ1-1	CASTQEAWGPNTEAFF	TGTGCCAGCACCCAAGAGGCCTGGGGGCCGAACACTGAAGCTTTCTTT
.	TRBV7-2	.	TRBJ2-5	CASSLAGAGVAETQYF	TGTGCCAGCAGCTTAGCGGGGGCCGGAGTGGCGGAGACCCAGTACTTC
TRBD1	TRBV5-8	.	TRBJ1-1	CASTLAGTGYTEAFF	TGTGCCAGCACCCTGGCGGGGACAGGGTACACTGAAGCTTTCTTT
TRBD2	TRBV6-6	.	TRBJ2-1	CASSYSNIAGNEQFF	TGTGCCAGCAGTTACTCGAATATAGCGGGCAATGAGCAGTTCTTC
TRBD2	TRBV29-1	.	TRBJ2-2	CSVGALPGLAGTNTGELFF	TGCAGCGTTGGCGCCCTACCGGGACTAGCGGGGACGAACACCGGGGAGCTGTTTTTT
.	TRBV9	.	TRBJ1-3	CASSVATSIGSSGNTIYF	TGTGCCAGCAGCGTAGCTACTAGTATAGGCTCCTCTGGAAACACCATATATTTT
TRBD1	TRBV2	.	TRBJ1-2	CASSEAGTGGSGYTF	TGTGCCAGCAGCGAGGCAGGGACAGGGGGTAGTGGCTACACCTTC
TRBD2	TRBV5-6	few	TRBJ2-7	CASSSISGLAVSYEQYF	TGTGCCAGCAGCTCGATATCGGGACTAGCGGTCTCCTACGAGCAGTACTTC
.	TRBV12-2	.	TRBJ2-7	CASRLGAGSYEQYF	TGTGCAAGTCGCTTAGGAGCGGGTTCCTACGAGCAGTACTTC
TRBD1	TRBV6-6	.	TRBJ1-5	CATKDRGRVWNQPQHF	TGTGCCACCAAAGACAGGGGACGGGTATGGAATCAGCCCCAGCATTTT
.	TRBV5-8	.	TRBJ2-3	CASSPGGGMVDTQYF	TGTGCCAGCAGCCCCGGAGGCGGGATGGTGGATACGCAGTATTTT